This note documents a single T cell receptor (beta chain) sequence. The antigen is not known. These data originate in a study of long-term antiretroviral therapy in people with HIV. Points from the study as a whole: Blood dates from 2004 to 2017, possibly under older ART regimens. Before ART, certain clones expanded, and these dominated the repertoire at all time points.

Inclusion required at least two post-ART and at least one pre-ART PBMC samples. In each sample, roughly 1-11 million cryopreserved PBMC were present before DNA extraction. The CDR3 covers 12 residues. The V end was cut by 6 bases, the J end by 3 bases, with 9 bases between. CDR1 and CDR2 (germline): SNHLY, FYNNEI. This was the immunoSEQ v3.0 assay at survey level. The table came from immunoSEQ multiplex PCR; TCRdb's copy has only in-frame clones and leaves some out. The sample has under 30,000 clones, almost 95% seen once. The material sequenced was unsorted PBMCs, taken around 7.4 years after starting antiretroviral therapy. The receptor comes from a middle-aged man with HIV. The chain joins TRBV2 to TRBJ2-7; unclear D gene. CDR3 sequence (DNA): TGTGCCAGCAGACCCGACGGCTACGAGCAGTACTTC. Translated, it gives CASRPDGYEQYF.